These T cell receptor beta chains were read from a single sample in a study of cytomegalovirus exposure and HLA in healthy donors. This table comes from immunoSEQ multiplex PCR, and its TCRdb copy is limited to in-frame clones, with some not included. The data contain around 250,000 clones, around 90% of them seen just once; the ten biggest clones take up 0.3% to 0.4%. Sequenced sample: PBMCs. The receptors here all came from a woman in her late teens or twenties in good health and CMV-seronegative. Both conserved end residues are part of each CDR3. The order of the fields is clone size, V gene, D gene, J gene, CDR3 DNA, CDR3 protein. The D gene is left open where the match is weak. Expanded clones get a size class; other rows say once, few or many, or leave the size out.

clone_size: NA
v_call: TRBV2
d_call: NA
j_call: TRBJ2-7
cdr3_nt: TGTGCCAGCAGTGAGGACTTTTCCTACGAGCAGTACTTC
cdr3_aa: CASSEDFSYEQYF

clone_size: NA
v_call: TRBV5-1
d_call: TRBD2
j_call: TRBJ2-3
cdr3_nt: TGCGCCAGCAGCTTGGCATCGACTAGCGGGGGGTGGGCAGATACGCAGTATTTT
cdr3_aa: CASSLASTSGGWADTQYF

clone_size: NA
v_call: TRBV4-3
d_call: NA
j_call: TRBJ2-7
cdr3_nt: TGCGCCAGCAGCCAAGAATTGGGGGCGGAGAGCTCCTACGAGCAGTACTTC
cdr3_aa: CASSQELGAESSYEQYF

clone_size: NA
v_call: TRBV1
d_call: NA
j_call: TRBJ2-5
cdr3_nt: TGCACCAGCAGCCTAGGACTAGCTGAGCCCCAAGAGACCCAGTACTTC
cdr3_aa: CTSSLGLAEPQETQYF

clone_size: NA
v_call: TRBV21-1
d_call: NA
j_call: TRBJ2-4
cdr3_nt: TGTGCCAGCAGCAAAGAGAAGGCAGGGGGAAGGTACTTC
cdr3_aa: CASSKEKAGGRYF

clone_size: NA
v_call: TRBV7-3
d_call: TRBD1
j_call: TRBJ1-5
cdr3_nt: TGTGCCAGCAGCTTAGACGGACAGGGGGAGCAATCAGCCCCAGCATTT
cdr3_aa: CASSLDGQGEQSAPAF

clone_size: NA
v_call: TRBV11-2
d_call: NA
j_call: TRBJ1-2
cdr3_nt: TGTGCCAGCAGCTTAGAGCGGGGTAACTATGGCTACACCTTC
cdr3_aa: CASSLERGNYGYTF

clone_size: NA
v_call: TRBV28
d_call: NA
j_call: TRBJ1-2
cdr3_nt: TGTGCCAGCAGTTTGTCAGGGTATGGCTACACCTTC
cdr3_aa: CASSLSGYGYTF

clone_size: NA
v_call: TRBV7-2
d_call: NA
j_call: TRBJ1-4
cdr3_nt: TGTGCCAGCAGCAAGGGCCACTGGGGGGCTAATGAAAAACTGTTTTTT
cdr3_aa: CASSKGHWGANEKLFF

clone_size: NA
v_call: TRBV27
d_call: TRBD1
j_call: TRBJ1-2
cdr3_nt: TGTGCCAGCAGTTTGACAGGGGCTCCAGGGGGCTACACCTTC
cdr3_aa: CASSLTGAPGGYTF

clone_size: NA
v_call: TRBV5-1
d_call: NA
j_call: TRBJ1-2
cdr3_nt: TGCGCCAGCAGGTTGGGAGGCAGCTATGGCTACACCTTC
cdr3_aa: CASRLGGSYGYTF

clone_size: few
v_call: TRBV4-1
d_call: NA
j_call: TRBJ1-5
cdr3_nt: TGCGCCAGCAGCCAACAGGGGAGCAATCAGCCCCAGCATTTT
cdr3_aa: CASSQQGSNQPQHF

clone_size: NA
v_call: TRBV15
d_call: TRBD2
j_call: TRBJ2-2
cdr3_nt: TGTGCCACCAGCAGAGTGGCAGCGGGGGCCGGGGAGCTGTTTTTT
cdr3_aa: CATSRVAAGAGELFF

clone_size: NA
v_call: TRBV11-2
d_call: TRBD1
j_call: TRBJ1-5
cdr3_nt: TGTGCCAGCAGCTCGGGACAGGGGGCGCAGCCCCAGCATTTT
cdr3_aa: CASSSGQGAQPQHF

clone_size: NA
v_call: TRBV7-6
d_call: TRBD2
j_call: TRBJ2-1
cdr3_nt: TGTGCCAGCAGCCTGCTAGGGACTACCTCCTACAATGAGCAGTTCTTC
cdr3_aa: CASSLLGTTSYNEQFF

clone_size: NA
v_call: TRBV28
d_call: NA
j_call: TRBJ1-2
cdr3_nt: TGTGCCAGCAGTTTACGAGCTCTCTACTATGGCTACACCTTC
cdr3_aa: CASSLRALYYGYTF

clone_size: few
v_call: TRBV7-2
d_call: TRBD2
j_call: TRBJ2-1
cdr3_nt: TGTGCCAGCAGCGCTAGCGGGGGGGCCAATGAGCAGTTCTTC
cdr3_aa: CASSASGGANEQFF

clone_size: many
v_call: TRBV27
d_call: TRBD1
j_call: TRBJ2-7
cdr3_nt: TGTGCCAGGACAGGGGGCTCCTACGAGCAGTACTTC
cdr3_aa: CARTGGSYEQYF

clone_size: NA
v_call: TRBV27
d_call: TRBD1
j_call: TRBJ1-1
cdr3_nt: TGTGCCAGCAGTTTCGCCACGGCAGGGGGCAGAGCTTTCTTT
cdr3_aa: CASSFATAGGRAFF

clone_size: NA
v_call: TRBV18
d_call: NA
j_call: TRBJ1-6
cdr3_nt: TGTGCCAGCTCGCCCGTCCCCGACTTGAGATCACCCCTCCACTTT
cdr3_aa: CASSPVPDLRSPLHF

clone_size: NA
v_call: TRBV5-1
d_call: TRBD1
j_call: TRBJ2-7
cdr3_nt: TGCGCCAGCAGCAGGGGCAGGGACAGGGCGACCTACGAGCAGTACTTC
cdr3_aa: CASSRGRDRATYEQYF

clone_size: NA
v_call: TRBV7-6
d_call: NA
j_call: TRBJ2-1
cdr3_nt: TGTGCCAGCAGCCAAACAGGGATCTCCTACAATGAGCAGTTCTTC
cdr3_aa: CASSQTGISYNEQFF

clone_size: NA
v_call: TRBV5-1
d_call: TRBD1
j_call: TRBJ1-2
cdr3_nt: TGCGCCAGCAGCTCCGGGACAGAGACCTATGGCTACACCTTC
cdr3_aa: CASSSGTETYGYTF

clone_size: NA
v_call: TRBV25-1
d_call: NA
j_call: TRBJ1-1
cdr3_nt: TGTGCCAGCAGTGTAGCAGACAACACTGAAGCTTTCTTT
cdr3_aa: CASSVADNTEAFF

clone_size: NA
v_call: TRBV7-8
d_call: TRBD2
j_call: TRBJ2-7
cdr3_nt: TGTGCCAGCAGCTCGGGACTAGCGGGGTTCGCTTACGAGCAGTACTTC
cdr3_aa: CASSSGLAGFAYEQYF

clone_size: NA
v_call: TRBV4-3
d_call: NA
j_call: TRBJ2-2
cdr3_nt: TGCGCCAGCAGCCAAGGTGGTGGGACAATAATCACCGGGGAGCTGTTTTTT
cdr3_aa: CASSQGGGTIITGELFF

clone_size: NA
v_call: TRBV2
d_call: TRBD2
j_call: TRBJ2-7
cdr3_nt: TGTGCCAGCAGTGGTAGCCGGGGGGGCCTCTACGAGCAGTACTTC
cdr3_aa: CASSGSRGGLYEQYF

clone_size: NA
v_call: TRBV6-5
d_call: TRBD1
j_call: TRBJ1-3
cdr3_nt: TGTGCCAGCAGTTTCTCGACAGGGGCTGCAAACACCATATATTTT
cdr3_aa: CASSFSTGAANTIYF

clone_size: NA
v_call: TRBV7-8
d_call: TRBD1
j_call: TRBJ1-5
cdr3_nt: TGTGCCAGCAGCCCCTGGGACAGGTTCAATCAGCCCCAGCATTTT
cdr3_aa: CASSPWDRFNQPQHF

clone_size: NA
v_call: TRBV28
d_call: NA
j_call: TRBJ1-5
cdr3_nt: TGTGCCAGCAGTCAGAATCAGCCCCAGCATTTT
cdr3_aa: CASSQNQPQHF

clone_size: NA
v_call: TRBV19
d_call: NA
j_call: TRBJ1-1
cdr3_nt: TGTGCCAGTAGTACAGGGAGGAGGGCTGAAGCTTTCTTT
cdr3_aa: CASSTGRRAEAFF

clone_size: NA
v_call: TRBV9
d_call: NA
j_call: TRBJ1-1
cdr3_nt: TGTGCCAGCAGCGACCGGAGTGGGGGGGCTGAAGCTTTCTTT
cdr3_aa: CASSDRSGGAEAFF

clone_size: NA
v_call: TRBV5-1
d_call: NA
j_call: TRBJ1-1
cdr3_nt: TGCGCCAGCAGCTTATGGACTGAGAACACTGAAGCTTTCTTT
cdr3_aa: CASSLWTENTEAFF

clone_size: NA
v_call: TRBV5-1
d_call: TRBD2
j_call: TRBJ2-7
cdr3_nt: TGCGCCAGCAGCCAGGGACTAGCGGCCTACGAGCAGTACTTC
cdr3_aa: CASSQGLAAYEQYF

clone_size: NA
v_call: TRBV15
d_call: NA
j_call: TRBJ2-5
cdr3_nt: TGTGCCACCAGCCGGACAGTGGGCCAAGAGACCCAGTACTTC
cdr3_aa: CATSRTVGQETQYF

clone_size: NA
v_call: TRBV25-1
d_call: TRBD1
j_call: TRBJ2-1
cdr3_nt: TGTGCCAGCTCCAGACAGGGCAATGAGCAGTTCTTC
cdr3_aa: CASSRQGNEQFF

clone_size: NA
v_call: TRBV5-4
d_call: TRBD1
j_call: TRBJ1-1
cdr3_nt: TGTGCCAGCAGCTTGGGAGGACAGGGAAACACTGAAGCTTTCTTT
cdr3_aa: CASSLGGQGNTEAFF

clone_size: NA
v_call: TRBV6-6
d_call: TRBD1
j_call: TRBJ1-2
cdr3_nt: TGTGCCAGCAGTAAACCTGACAGGGCGGTCGATGGCTACACCTTC
cdr3_aa: CASSKPDRAVDGYTF

clone_size: NA
v_call: TRBV6-5
d_call: TRBD2
j_call: TRBJ2-5
cdr3_nt: TGTGCCAGCAGTTACTCCCGGACTAGCGGGGGAGAGACCCAGTACTTC
cdr3_aa: CASSYSRTSGGETQYF

clone_size: NA
v_call: TRBV18
d_call: TRBD1
j_call: TRBJ2-7
cdr3_nt: TGTGCCAGCTCGGGACAGGGGGTGTACGAGCAGTACTTC
cdr3_aa: CASSGQGVYEQYF

clone_size: NA
v_call: TRBV7-2
d_call: NA
j_call: TRBJ2-2
cdr3_nt: TGTGCCAGCAGCTACAGGGCGAACACCGGGGAGCTGTTTTTT
cdr3_aa: CASSYRANTGELFF

clone_size: NA
v_call: TRBV15
d_call: NA
j_call: TRBJ1-2
cdr3_nt: TGTGCCACCAGCAGAGAGGGGGCTGGTGGCTACACCTTC
cdr3_aa: CATSREGAGGYTF

clone_size: NA
v_call: TRBV29-1
d_call: TRBD1
j_call: TRBJ1-1
cdr3_nt: TGCAGCGTCTTGACAGGGGGTGAGGAAGCTTTCTTT
cdr3_aa: CSVLTGGEEAFF

clone_size: NA
v_call: TRBV7-7
d_call: TRBD1
j_call: TRBJ2-5
cdr3_nt: TGTGCTAGCAGCCCCGGGACAGGAGAGACCCAGTACTTC
cdr3_aa: CASSPGTGETQYF

clone_size: NA
v_call: TRBV4-1
d_call: NA
j_call: TRBJ1-5
cdr3_nt: TGCGCCAGCAGCCGTATTTCTGGGGCGCCGGATCAGCCCCAGCATTTT
cdr3_aa: CASSRISGAPDQPQHF

clone_size: NA
v_call: TRBV5-4
d_call: NA
j_call: TRBJ2-6
cdr3_nt: TGTGCCAGCAGCTTGGCGGGCAGGGGGGTCTCTGGGGCCAACGTCCTGACTTTC
cdr3_aa: CASSLAGRGVSGANVLTF

clone_size: NA
v_call: TRBV29-1
d_call: NA
j_call: TRBJ1-2
cdr3_nt: TGCAGCTTCCCTGTCCGGGAGGGCTACACCTTC
cdr3_aa: CSFPVREGYTF

clone_size: NA
v_call: TRBV6-6
d_call: NA
j_call: TRBJ1-1
cdr3_nt: TGTGCCAGCAGTCCCCGGGGGACGAACACTGAAGCTTTCTTT
cdr3_aa: CASSPRGTNTEAFF

clone_size: once
v_call: TRBV27
d_call: NA
j_call: TRBJ1-2
cdr3_nt: TGTGCCAGCAGTCCCGGACAGCTTTCTAACTATGGCTACACCTTC
cdr3_aa: CASSPGQLSNYGYTF

clone_size: NA
v_call: TRBV6-5
d_call: NA
j_call: TRBJ1-4
cdr3_nt: TGTGCCAGCAGTTACTCGGCGGGCAATGAAAAACTGTTTTTT
cdr3_aa: CASSYSAGNEKLFF

clone_size: NA
v_call: TRBV2
d_call: NA
j_call: TRBJ1-6
cdr3_nt: TGTGCCAGCAGTAACCTTCTGGGGGGACGGAGCTCCTATAATTCACCCCTCCACTTT
cdr3_aa: CASSNLLGGRSSYNSPLHF

clone_size: once
v_call: TRBV6-5
d_call: NA
j_call: TRBJ2-1
cdr3_nt: TGTGCCAGCAGTTACGGGGGGGGGCCCTACAATGAGCAGTTCTTC
cdr3_aa: CASSYGGGPYNEQFF

clone_size: NA
v_call: TRBV7-2
d_call: NA
j_call: TRBJ2-2
cdr3_nt: TGTGCCAGCAGCCCCCAGAACACCGGGGAGCTGTTTTTT
cdr3_aa: CASSPQNTGELFF

clone_size: NA
v_call: TRBV6-6
d_call: TRBD1
j_call: TRBJ2-1
cdr3_nt: TGTGCCAGCAGTTACTCGACAGGGGTCAATGAGCAGTTCTTC
cdr3_aa: CASSYSTGVNEQFF

clone_size: once
v_call: TRBV5-1
d_call: TRBD2
j_call: TRBJ2-5
cdr3_nt: TGCGCCAGCAGCTTGGGACGGCGGGGGGCGATCCAAGAGACCCAGTACTTC
cdr3_aa: CASSLGRRGAIQETQYF

clone_size: NA
v_call: TRBV2
d_call: NA
j_call: TRBJ2-1
cdr3_nt: TGTGCCAGCGGAGTAGTAGTTTCCTACAATGAGCAGTTCTTC
cdr3_aa: CASGVVVSYNEQFF

clone_size: NA
v_call: TRBV5-4
d_call: NA
j_call: TRBJ2-1
cdr3_nt: TGTGCCAGCAGCTTGTCCTCGGGCAGGGGTAACTACAATGAGCAGTTCTTC
cdr3_aa: CASSLSSGRGNYNEQFF

clone_size: NA
v_call: TRBV10-3
d_call: NA
j_call: TRBJ2-3
cdr3_nt: TGTGCCATCAGAGGACAAAGCACAGATACGCAGTATTTT
cdr3_aa: CAIRGQSTDTQYF

clone_size: NA
v_call: TRBV28
d_call: NA
j_call: TRBJ2-7
cdr3_nt: TGTGCCAGCTATCCCCCACCCTCCATAGCGGCGCCGAACTACGAGCAGTACTTC
cdr3_aa: CASYPPPSIAAPNYEQYF

clone_size: NA
v_call: TRBV6-5
d_call: TRBD1
j_call: TRBJ2-7
cdr3_nt: TGTGCCAGCAGTCGCGACAGGGGGAAACTCTACGAGCAGTACTTC
cdr3_aa: CASSRDRGKLYEQYF